Listed below are T cell receptor beta chains from one sample, sequenced in a study of T-cell reconstitution after alpha-beta-depleted transplantation in children. TCRdb processed the PCR reads anew with MiXCR; each CDR3 protein has one entry. The data hold some 110,000 distinct CDR3 sequences, with under 13% observed a single time. The specimen comprised PBMCs, sampled before TCRalphabeta/CD19-depleted stem cell transplant. Receptors originate from a boy aged 2 to 9 with acute lymphoblastic leukemia, due to receive a stem cell transplant. The CDR3 runs from the conserved cysteine through the conserved F or W. D genes are given only for firm matches. Expanded clones get a size class; other rows say once, few or many, or leave the size out.

clone_size j_call d_call v_call cdr3_nt cdr3_aa
few TRBJ2-5 . TRBV20-1 TGCAGTGCTTACTCAGGTTCAGAGACCCAGTACTTC CSAYSGSETQYF
many TRBJ2-3 TRBD2 TRBV20-1 TGCAGTGCCCCGGGACTAGCGGGAAAGGGGGCTAGAACAGATACGCAGTATTTT CSAPGLAGKGARTDTQYF
few TRBJ2-5 TRBD1 TRBV2 TGTGCCAGCAGTGAAGCGGGAAGGGGGCCGGAGACCCAGTACTTC CASSEAGRGPETQYF
few TRBJ2-5 . TRBV18 TGTGCCAGCTCACCGACTAGGAGGAAGGGTGCCCAAGAGACCCAGTACTTC CASSPTRRKGAQETQYF
few TRBJ1-1 . TRBV5-1 TGCGCCAGCAGCTTGGCAGCCTCGGCGAACACTGAAGCTTTCTTT CASSLAASANTEAFF
many TRBJ2-2 . TRBV3-1 TGTGCCAGCAGCCTCCTTAGCGGGGAGCTGTTTTTT CASSLLSGELFF
. TRBJ2-7 TRBD1 TRBV5-6 TGTGCCATGAGCCGCAGGGGGCTATGCGAGCAGTACTTC CAMSRRGLCEQYF
few TRBJ2-1 . TRBV5-6 TGTGCCAGCAGCTTGGTGGCCCTATACAATGAGCAGTTCTTC CASSLVALYNEQFF
few TRBJ1-2 TRBD1 TRBV20-1 TGCAGTGCCCTTGGACAGGTCCATGGCTACACCTTC CSALGQVHGYTF
once TRBJ2-3 TRBD1 TRBV5-1 TGCGCCAGCAGCCATCAGGGGGCGACGGGTCTCACAGATACGCATTATTTT CASSHQGATGLTDTHYF
few TRBJ2-5 . TRBV12-3/TRBV12-4 TGTGCCAGCAGTTTGGTTCGTCCGGAGACCCAGTACTTC CASSLVRPETQYF
. TRBJ2-7 TRBD2 TRBV5-1 TGCGCCAGCAGCCCCGGAGGCCTAGCGGGAGCCGAGCAGTACTTC CASSPGGLAGAEQYF
few TRBJ1-1 . TRBV7-9 TGTGCCAGCAGCTCCACAGGAAGTAGAACTGAAGCTTTCTTT CASSSTGSRTEAFF
. TRBJ2-3 . TRBV20-1 TGCTGTTACGTTGGTCCAGATACGCAGTATTTT CCYVGPDTQYF
. TRBJ1-2 . TRBV7-2 TGTGCCAGCAGCTTAGCTGTTGGGGATGGCTACACCTTC CASSLAVGDGYTF
few TRBJ2-4 . TRBV30 TGTGCCTGGATGGGGGATTCCAAAAACATTCAGTACTTC CAWMGDSKNIQYF
many TRBJ2-7 TRBD1 TRBV12-3/TRBV12-4 TGTGCCAGCAGTTTGACAGGGGGCATGTACTTC CASSLTGGMYF
few TRBJ2-3 . TRBV7-9 TGTGCCAGCGGGGAGTTCACGACAGATACGCAGTATTTT CASGEFTTDTQYF
many TRBJ2-7 . TRBV20-1 TGCAGTGCTAGGGGCAGGGACAAATACGAGCAGTACTTC CSARGRDKYEQYF
few TRBJ2-7 TRBD1 TRBV3-1 TGTGCCAGCAGCCGGGCCTTAGACAGGGGCTACGAGCAGTACTTC CASSRALDRGYEQYF
once TRBJ1-4 . TRBV5-1 TGCGCCAGCAGCTTGGATTGGAGGGCGACTAATGAAAAACTGTTTTTT CASSLDWRATNEKLFF
many TRBJ2-7 TRBD1 TRBV5-6 TGTGCCAGCAGCCGGACCCGGGACAGGCTATACTACGAGCAGTACTTC CASSRTRDRLYYEQYF
few TRBJ1-2 TRBD1 TRBV5-1 TGCGCCAGCAGCAAGGGGGCTGGCAGCTATGGCTACACCTTC CASSKGAGSYGYTF
many TRBJ2-7 TRBD1 TRBV7-9 TGTGCCAGCAGCTTAACTACAGGGGGACCCCCCACCTACGAGCAGTACTTC CASSLTTGGPPTYEQYF
. TRBJ2-1 . TRBV6-5 TGTGCCAGCAGTTACTCTAGGCGCGGGGCGAGCTCCTACAATGAGCAGTTCTTC CASSYSRRGASSYNEQFF
few TRBJ2-7 . TRBV15 TGTGCCACCAGCAGAGAGACAGGATACTACGAGCAGTACTTC CATSRETGYYEQYF
few TRBJ2-1 . TRBV3-1 TGTGCCAGCAGCCTTGGTGCGGGCGGCAATGAGCAGTTCTTC CASSLGAGGNEQFF
few TRBJ2-5 . TRBV11-2 TGTGCCAGCAGCTTAGGTGTAGCCTCCCAATTATACCAAGAGACCCAGTACTTC CASSLGVASQLYQETQYF
few TRBJ2-7 TRBD2 TRBV20-1 TGCAGTGCTAGAGATGTGGGGGCTAGCGGGAGCAGGTACGAGCAGTACTTC CSARDVGASGSRYEQYF
many TRBJ1-1 TRBD1 TRBV29-1 TGCAGCGTACGACAGGGGGAGAACACTGAAGCTTTCTTT CSVRQGENTEAFF
many TRBJ2-7 . TRBV12-3/TRBV12-4 TGTGCCAGCAGTTTAGTCCTGTCCTACGAGCAGTACTTC CASSLVLSYEQYF
. TRBJ1-1 TRBD1 TRBV5-1 TGCGCCAGCAGCCTAAGACAGGGGACGATGAACACTGAAGCTTTCTTT CASSLRQGTMNTEAFF
few TRBJ2-7 TRBD2 TRBV2 TGTGCCAGCACGCTAGCGGGCCTCTCCTACGAGCAGTACTTC CASTLAGLSYEQYF
few TRBJ1-1 . TRBV6-1 TGTGCCAGCAGCCGCAAGACAGGCCCTATGAACACTGAAGCTTTCTTT CASSRKTGPMNTEAFF
. TRBJ1-1 . TRBV20-1 TGCAGTGCTAGAGAATGGAGGACTGAAGCTTTCTTT CSAREWRTEAFF
many TRBJ1-2 . TRBV27 TGTGCCAGCAGTTTACAGGGCCGATATGGCTACACCTTC CASSLQGRYGYTF
. TRBJ1-1 TRBD1 TRBV12-3/TRBV12-4 TGTGCCAGCACCACCGGGACAGGGGGCACTGAAGCTTTCTTT CASTTGTGGTEAFF
. TRBJ2-3 . TRBV20-1 TGCAGTGCTAGAGATCCAGGGTTGTCGCAGTATTTT CSARDPGLSQYF
few TRBJ2-7 TRBD2 TRBV5-5 TGTGCCAGCGGTACCATGGGAGGGAGAGAGGAGCAGTACTTC CASGTMGGREEQYF